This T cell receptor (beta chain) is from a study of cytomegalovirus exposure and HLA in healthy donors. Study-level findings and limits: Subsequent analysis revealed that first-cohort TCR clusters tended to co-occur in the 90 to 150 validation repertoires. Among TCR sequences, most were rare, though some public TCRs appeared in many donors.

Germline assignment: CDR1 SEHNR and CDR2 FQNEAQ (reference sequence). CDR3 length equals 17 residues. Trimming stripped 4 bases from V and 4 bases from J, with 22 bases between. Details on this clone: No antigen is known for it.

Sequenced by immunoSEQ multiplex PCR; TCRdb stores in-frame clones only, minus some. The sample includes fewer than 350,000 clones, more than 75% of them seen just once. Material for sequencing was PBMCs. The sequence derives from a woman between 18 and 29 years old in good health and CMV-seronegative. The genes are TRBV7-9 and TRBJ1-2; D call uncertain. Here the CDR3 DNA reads TGTGCCAGCAGCTCGCAAAAAAACATCATTCGGGGCTATGGCTACACCTTC. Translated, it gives CASSSQKNIIRGYGYTF. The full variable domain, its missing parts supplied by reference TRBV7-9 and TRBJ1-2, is DTGVSQNPRHKITKRGQNVTFRCDPISEHNRLYWYRQTLGQGPEFLTYFQNEAQLEKSRLLSDRFSAERPKGSFSTLEIQRTEQGDSAMYLCASSSQKNIIRGYGYTFGSGTRLTVV.